The clone carrying this T cell receptor beta chain was seen a handful of times. Its antigen remains unknown. These data come from a study of T cells in Graves' hyperthyroidism and ophthalmopathy. Study background: Specimen type is peripheral blood, collected at initial diagnosis prior to any treatment.

The CDR3 is 13 amino acids. Germline V gene lookup returns CDR1 MNHEY and CDR2 SVGEGT. The germline V and J ends were trimmed by 6 bases and 7 bases, with 13 bases remaining between them. What was amplified from RNA transcripts were TCR beta CDR3 regions. First-round RT-PCR of the TCR CDR3 relied on the HTBI primer set. TCRdb redid the calling of the multiplex PCR reads with MiXCR, one entry per CDR3 protein. This sample yields around 600,000 distinct CDR3 sequences, of which more than 14% are seen a single time; around 13% belongs to the top ten. Under 3 months was the duration of disease in ophthalmopathy patients, who also had a Clinical Activity Score of at least 3 and a NOSPECS grade of at least 4. Fresh peripheral blood, around 9.3 ml of it, supplied the PBMCs. Notes on the study in general: Blood also showed most of the thyroid clonotypes that were expanded above 0.001.

V is TRBV6-2 or TRBV6-3 and J is TRBJ1-5; perhaps TRBD1 as D (5 bases). The TCR originated in a woman aged 45-59 years with Graves' ophthalmopathy. Sequencing used blood. The CDR3 protein is CASRWDFGQPQHF. The CDR3 DNA reads as TGTGCCAGCAGGTGGGACTTTGGGCAGCCCCAGCATTTT.